This TCR beta chain was sequenced for a study of T-cell reconstitution after alpha-beta-depleted transplantation in children (dated by TCRdb to about 2016). Study-level background: Using TCR repertoire profiling, the study followed T-cell immune reconstitution in a quantitative way in children after TCRalphabeta/CD19-depleted allogeneic hematopoietic cell transplantation.

Receptor amplification or capture employed PCR. Reads for this sample came from an Illumina HiSeq 2500. To normalize quantification of the TCRbeta repertoire, the TCR libraries were built with molecular barcoding that relied on unique molecular identifiers. TCRdb took the public reads, trimmed them with fastp at Q25, ran MiXCR for clone calling and kept in-frame beta chains. Records with the same CDR3 protein are collapsed into one entry carrying the most frequent genes and DNA. This sample is represented by more than 450,000 distinct CDR3 sequences; 15% to 20% of them were singletons. Clones ranked in the top ten supply 2.5% to 3.5% of the sample. This clonotype has a handful of counts. Its cognate antigen has yet to be identified. No qualities accompany the bases; no much larger clone lies one base away. The germline V end is reduced by 4 bases and the J end by 4 bases; junction bases left unmatched: 4. Its CDR3 holds 14 amino acids, cysteine through phenylalanine. Only the CDR3 portion is preserved as DNA: 42 bases, with reading frame beginning at the first base.

The material was PBMCs from the stem cell graft donor, obtained from the stem cell graft. In this chain, TRBV12-3 or TRBV12-4 is recombined with TRBJ2-5, and 9 bases in between align with TRBD1. The TCR was taken from a human donor who donated a stem cell graft to a child with acute lymphoblastic leukemia. The CDR3 has the sequence CASSSGQGIETQYF. The DNA reads as follows: TGTGCCAGCAGTTCCGGACAGGGGATAGAGACCCAGTACTTC.